The 22 T cell receptor beta chains below all came from one sample that was sequenced in a study of shared clonotypes between healthy human individuals. Assay used: immunoSEQ multiplex PCR; TCRdb lists only in-frame clones, some missing. The data hold about 230,000 clones, with 65% observed a single time. The sequencing input was memory CD4+ T cells sorted from blood. Regarding subset: CD45RA-negative fraction. Every receptor here comes from a man aged 25-45 years in good health.

The chain recombines TRBV11-1 with TRBJ2-7, with D possibly called TRBD1 or TRBD2 (5 bases each). Germline loops: CDR1 SGHAT, CDR2 FQDESV (reference sequence). V was trimmed by 0 bases and J by 3 bases, leaving 9 bases between them. The CDR3 spans 14 residues. DNA of the CDR3: TGTGCCAGCAGCTTAGCGGGGGTGCACTACGAGCAGTACTTC. Its translation: CASSLAGVHYEQYF.

V usage is TRBV5-1 and J usage is TRBJ2-2; no clear D. CDR3 size: 16 residues. Germline values: CDR1 SGHRS, CDR2 YFSETQ. The V and J ends lost 0 bases and 2 bases respectively, with 11 bases between them. CDR3 in amino acids: CASSLDVNINTGELFF. Written as DNA, the CDR3 is TGCGCCAGCAGCTTGGATGTGAATATAAACACCGGGGAGCTGTTTTTT.

V is TRBV5-6 and J is TRBJ2-5; D is tentatively TRBD1 or TRBD2 (5 bases each). Germline V gene lookup returns CDR1 SGHDT and CDR2 YYEEEE. The CDR3 contains 15 residues. Trimming stripped 4 bases from V and 4 bases from J, with 17 bases between. Here the CDR3 reads CASSPPGDGGETQYF. CDR3 nucleotide sequence: TGTGCCAGCAGCCCCCCCGGGGACGGCGGAGAGACCCAGTACTTC.

The rearrangement joins TRBV28 to TRBJ2-4; D is perhaps TRBD2 (6 bases). The ends were cut back, 5 bases at V and 7 bases at J, with 18 bases in the middle. The CDR3 sequence is 15 residues long. The germline CDR1 and CDR2 sequences are MDHEN and SYDVKM. CDR3 bases: TGTGCCAGCAGTCCCGAGGAGGGTTTTCGGAACATTCAGTACTTC. It encodes CASSPEEGFRNIQYF. Variable domain in full (rest from reference TRBV28 and TRBJ2-4): DVKVTQSSRYLVKRTGEKVFLECVQDMDHENMFWYRQDPGLGLRLIYFSYDVKMKEKGDIPEGYSVSREKKERFSLILESASTNQTSMYLCASSPEEGFRNIQYFGAGTRLSVL.

The V gene is TRBV7-7, the J gene TRBJ2-7, with D possibly matching TRBD1 (5 bases). The V end lost 1 base, the J end lost 0 bases, and 7 bases lay between the germline ends. The CDR3 has 14 amino acids. Germline assignment: CDR1 SSHAT and CDR2 FNYEAQ (reference sequence). CDR3 nucleotides: TGTGCCAGCAGCTTAGACAGGAGCTCCTACGAGCAGTACTTC. It yields the protein CASSLDRSSYEQYF.

V and J are TRBV18 and TRBJ2-1; D gene ambiguous. V lost 3 bases and J 4 bases, leaving 13 bases between the germline ends. CDR3 length: 15 amino acids. CDR1 KGHSH and CDR2 LQKENI come from the germline V gene. CDR3 sequence: CASSPSLADYNEQFF. The CDR3 DNA reads TGTGCCAGCTCACCCTCGTTGGCAGATTACAATGAGCAGTTCTTC.

The CDR3 spells CASSLGQGNEQFF. Here the CDR3 DNA reads TGTGCCAGCAGCTTAGGCCAAGGGAATGAGCAGTTCTTC. V gene TRBV7-6 combines with J gene TRBJ2-1; D is unresolved. Germline CDR1 is SGHVS and CDR2 is FNYEAQ. V was clipped by 1 base and J by 7 bases, with 8 bases between them. The CDR3 length is 13 residues.

This chain uses TRBV7-9 with TRBJ2-7; D gene unclear. Germline CDR1 is SEHNR and CDR2 is FQNEAQ (reference sequence). The CDR3 has 11 amino acids. Trimming removed 3 bases from V and 3 bases from J, with 3 bases in between. The CDR3 protein is CASSFNYEQYF. In DNA, the CDR3 is TGTGCCAGCAGCTTCAACTACGAGCAGTACTTC. Drawing the rest from reference TRBV7-9 and TRBJ2-7, the complete variable domain is DTGVSQNPRHKITKRGQNVTFRCDPISEHNRLYWYRQTLGQGPEFLTYFQNEAQLEKSRLLSDRFSAERPKGSFSTLEIQRTEQGDSAMYLCASSFNYEQYFGPGTRLTVT.

This clone was picked up a small number of times. Written as DNA, the CDR3 is TGTGCCAGCTCACCCCTAGCGCAAAACATTCAGTACTTC. It encodes CASSPLAQNIQYF. This sequence joins TRBV18 and TRBJ2-4, with D tentatively TRBD2 (6 bases). V was shortened by 3 bases and J by 5 bases, with 8 bases between the two germline ends. The CDR3 loop spans 13 amino acids. The germline V gene encodes CDR1 KGHSH and CDR2 LQKENI.

The chain links TRBV30 to TRBJ2-4; a possible D gene is TRBD1 (5 bases). The CDR3 covers 19 residues. V was cut by 4 bases and J by 3 bases, with 28 bases left in between. CDR1 and CDR2 (germline): GTSNPN, SVGIG (reference sequence). CDR3: CAWNRGPRSARSNKNIQYF. The CDR3 DNA is TGTGCCTGGAATAGGGGCCCTCGTTCCGCACGATCTAACAAAAACATTCAGTACTTC. Full variable domain (remainder filled in from reference TRBV30 and TRBJ2-4): SQTIHQWPATLVQPVGSPLSLECTVEGTSNPNLYWYRQAAGRGLQLLFYSVGIGQISSEVPQNLSASRPQDRQFILSSKKLLLSDSGFYLCAWNRGPRSARSNKNIQYFGAGTRLSVL.

This clone has only one observation. This chain joins TRBV19 and TRBJ2-7; possibly TRBD2 for D (5 bases). This CDR3 is built from 14 residues. Trimming took off 4 bases at V and 3 bases at J, with 13 bases between the two ends. Looked up from germline, CDR1 is LNHDA and CDR2 is SQIVND (reference sequence). CDR3 loop: CASSRGSGSYEQYF. Here the CDR3 DNA reads TGTGCCAGTAGTAGGGGAAGCGGAAGCTACGAGCAGTACTTC.

The chain uses TRBV28 and TRBJ2-7, with TRBD2 matching 7 bases. The CDR3 totals 16 residues. Germline CDR1 and CDR2: MDHEN and SYDVKM. V trimming: 6 bases; J trimming: 2 bases; junction bases outside the gene matches: 13. CDR3 nucleotides: TGTGCCAGCAGCTTCCTGACCGGGAGGAGAGCCTACGAGCAGTACTTC. Its translation is CASSFLTGRRAYEQYF.

The chain combines TRBV5-6 with TRBJ2-3; 9 bases map to TRBD2. Unmatched junction bases numbered 6, after V lost 1 base and J lost 6 bases. In germline, CDR1 is SGHDT, CDR2 YYEEEE. CDR3 size: 15 residues. The CDR3 is CASSLFASGTDTQYF. The CDR3 DNA sequence: TGTGCCAGCAGCTTGTTTGCTAGCGGGACTGATACGCAGTATTTT.

This clone was seen a handful of times. The V call is TRBV7-2, the J call TRBJ2-6, with D possibly matching TRBD2 (6 bases). Deletions cut 2 bases from V and 1 base from J, with 12 bases between. The CDR3 is 17 amino acids. Germline-derived CDR1 and CDR2 are SGHTA and FQGNSA. CDR3 residues: CASSLSAGGSGANVLTF. CDR3 DNA: TGTGCCAGCAGCTTAAGTGCAGGAGGGTCTGGGGCCAACGTCCTGACTTTC.

This clone appeared many times. The chain uses TRBV5-4 and TRBJ2-3, with 10 bases matching TRBD2. Trimming removed 5 bases from V and 3 bases from J; junction bases left unmatched: 6. This CDR3 is 15 amino acids long. Germline CDR1 SGHNT, CDR2 YYREEE (reference sequence). Written as DNA, the CDR3 is TGTGCCAGCAGTCCTAGCGGGAGTGGTACAGATACGCAGTATTTT. Its protein is CASSPSGSGTDTQYF.

The rearrangement links TRBV10-3 to TRBJ1-1, with TRBD1 matching 7 bases. V shed 5 bases, J shed 11 bases, and the junction held 11 bases outside the gene matches. Germline CDR1 reads ENHRY; CDR2 reads SYGVKD. This CDR3 comprises 13 residues. The chain's CDR3 is CAISRDRAWAAFF. The CDR3 DNA reads as TGTGCCATCAGTCGTGACAGGGCCTGGGCGGCTTTCTTT.

For the CDR3, the DNA is TGTGCCAGCAGTGTAATGGGACAGGGGAGTCAGCCCCAGCATTTT. Protein sequence: CASSVMGQGSQPQHF. The chain links TRBV2 to TRBJ1-5; 10 positions agree with TRBD1. CDR1 SNHLY and CDR2 FYNNEI come from the germline V gene. V was clipped by 4 bases and J by 6 bases; unmatched bases: 6. CDR3 length: 15 amino acids. Based on the CDR3 plus reference TRBV2 and TRBJ1-5, the full variable domain is EPEVTQTPSHQVTQMGQEVILRCVPISNHLYFYWYRQILGQKVEFLVSFYNNEISEKSEIFDDQFSVERPDGSNFTLKIRSTKLEDSAMYFCASSVMGQGSQPQHFGDGTRLSIL.

This chain connects TRBV10-2 to TRBJ2-7; D is possibly TRBD2 (5 bases). Germline V gene lookup returns CDR1 WSHSY and CDR2 SAAADI. CDR3 length: 15 residues. V gave up 4 bases and J gave up 6 bases, with 19 bases separating them. The CDR3 DNA sequence: TGCGCCAGCAGTGGTAGTCCCATCGGAGGTGGCGAGCAGTACTTC. This gives the protein CASSGSPIGGGEQYF.

On this clone: The identical CDR3 is also encoded by other nucleotide sequences in the sample. The chain uses TRBV5-1 and TRBJ1-1; no reliable D call. The germline V and J ends were trimmed by 0 bases and 2 bases, with 8 bases remaining between them. This CDR3 has 14 amino acids. Germline values: CDR1 SGHRS, CDR2 YFSETQ. The CDR3 nucleotides read TGCGCCAGCAGCTTGGGGACGGGAAACACTGAAGCTTTCTTT. Protein product: CASSLGTGNTEAFF.

This clone was seen more than once but under ten times. The J gene is TRBJ1-3, the V gene TRBV5-4; weak D call: TRBD1 (5 bases). CDR3 length: 13 amino acids. V dropped 4 bases and J dropped 4 bases, with 9 bases sitting between them. Germline V gives CDR1 SGHNT, CDR2 YYREEE (reference sequence). This CDR3 is CASSVPGGNTIYF. DNA for the CDR3: TGTGCCAGCAGCGTCCCAGGGGGAAACACCATATATTTT.

J is TRBJ2-1 and V is TRBV11-2, with D possibly TRBD2 on 5 matching bases. From germline, CDR1 is SGHAT and CDR2 FQNNGV. Trimming took 2 bases from V and 9 from J, leaving 20 bases between them. The CDR3 spans 16 residues. The chain's CDR3 is CASSLSASLARSEQFF. Here the CDR3 DNA reads TGTGCCAGCAGCTTATCGGCTAGCTTAGCCCGTTCTGAGCAGTTCTTC.

This clone was found a few times. The chain's CDR3 is CAWTLWDSFPYF. CDR3 sequence (DNA): TGTGCCTGGACCCTCTGGGACAGTTTTCCGTACTTC. The chain links TRBV30 to TRBJ2-7; 7 bases match TRBD1. Germline assignment: CDR1 GTSNPN and CDR2 SVGIG (reference sequence). CDR3 length: 12 residues. With 4 bases clipped from V and 12 bases from J, the junction kept 12 bases outside the gene matches.